The TCR beta chain under discussion was sequenced for a study of a mutant IDH1 vaccine in newly diagnosed glioma. Across the whole study: Vaccines were first given 4-6 weeks after radiotherapy alone, or with temozolomide cycles. Treated patients had a mean age of roughly 40 years and an approximately 62% male, around 38% female split. Previous treatment comprised radiotherapy, temozolomide, or both, mostly both.

General study findings and limits: Apparently, pseudoprogression bore no relation to changes among the top peripheral T cell clonotypes.

The time point denotes: week 5, during vaccination. Every vaccination contained 300 ug of the mutant IDH1 20-mer peptide and was paired with topical imiquimod. The CDR3 totals 15 residues. Germline V gives CDR1 SGHTA, CDR2 FQGTGA. Deletions cut 5 bases from V and 6 bases from J, with 17 bases between. Note on this clone: What it binds is unknown.

Produced via immunoSEQ multiplex PCR; TCRdb's table is partial and in-frame only. The profile shows roughly 40,000 clones, approximately 91% of them singletons. The J gene is TRBJ2-1, the V gene TRBV7-3, with D tentatively TRBD2 (6 bases). The TCR comes from a man aged 45-65 years with glioma. The starting material was PBMCs, obtained from a glioma patient whose treatment included an IDH1 peptide vaccine. CDR3 region: CASSPTGTVGNEQFF. In DNA form, the CDR3 reads TGTGCCAGCAGCCCTACCGGGACTGTAGGCAATGAGCAGTTCTTC. The full variable domain, with the rest looked up from reference TRBV7-3 and TRBJ2-1, is GAGVSQTPSNKVTEKGKYVELRCDPISGHTALYWYRQSLGQGPEFLIYFQGTGAADDSGLPNDRFFAVRPEGSVSTLKIQRTERGDSAVYLCASSPTGTVGNEQFFGPGTRLTVL.